This T cell receptor beta chain was retrieved from a study of shared clonotypes between healthy human individuals. Germline CDR1 and CDR2: SEHNR and FQNEAQ (reference sequence). The CDR3 consists of 14 residues. Trimming stripped 3 bases from V and 6 bases from J, with 14 bases between. Here immunoSEQ multiplex PCR was the method, and the copy in TCRdb shows in-frame clones only, minus some. The sample carries about 1.5 million clones, 95% to 99% recorded once. Sequencing was performed on naive CD4+ T cells sorted from blood. Specified subset: CD45RA+ positively selected. The clonotype was recovered from a man younger than 40 in good health. The chain links TRBV7-9 to TRBJ1-1; D is possibly TRBD1 (6 bases). CDR3 residues: CASSLTGPKSEAFF. For the CDR3, the DNA is TGTGCCAGCAGCTTGACAGGCCCTAAGTCTGAAGCTTTCTTT.